The rows below give T cell receptor beta chains drawn from one sample of a study of T-cell memory formation after mild COVID-19. Via MiXCR, TCRdb re-called the 5' RACE reads, giving one row per CDR3 protein. The sample holds 100,000 to 120,000 distinct CDR3 sequences, 20% to 25% seen once. Material: PBMCs or a T cell subset sorted from them (not recorded which). These TCRs come from a young man who had mild COVID-19 (a few samples of this study predate the infection). Cell type and time point are not known. The CDR3 runs from the conserved cysteine through the conserved F or W. The order of the fields is D gene, V gene, CDR3 protein. The D gene is left open where the match is weak.

d_call: -
v_call: TRBV4-1
cdr3_aa: CASSQESGGGGHQPQHF

d_call: -
v_call: TRBV7-9
cdr3_aa: CASGGAEIYTQYF

d_call: -
v_call: TRBV9
cdr3_aa: CASSVTGADTGELFF

d_call: -
v_call: TRBV7-6
cdr3_aa: CASSLEPSRQETQYF

d_call: -
v_call: TRBV27
cdr3_aa: CASSLLGDTDTQYF

d_call: -
v_call: TRBV2
cdr3_aa: CASSGGLDNEQFF

d_call: -
v_call: TRBV30
cdr3_aa: CAWSVGATALAEQYF

d_call: -
v_call: TRBV3-1
cdr3_aa: CASSQDRLTHLRTDTQYF

d_call: TRBD2
v_call: TRBV28
cdr3_aa: CATTGRGAGELFF

d_call: -
v_call: TRBV7-2
cdr3_aa: CASSPPQGGNTGELFF

d_call: TRBD1
v_call: TRBV29-1
cdr3_aa: CSVPGQGWTQYF

d_call: TRBD2
v_call: TRBV11-2
cdr3_aa: CASSLSGGAPETQYF

d_call: -
v_call: TRBV7-8
cdr3_aa: CASSLAWTNEQFF

d_call: TRBD1
v_call: TRBV6-2/TRBV6-3
cdr3_aa: CASNLGGEQFF

d_call: -
v_call: TRBV24-1
cdr3_aa: CATSDFTVTYGYTF

d_call: -
v_call: TRBV6-6
cdr3_aa: CASSQGPFGDTQYF

d_call: -
v_call: TRBV19
cdr3_aa: CASTSRLGNVYGYTF

d_call: -
v_call: TRBV7-2
cdr3_aa: CASVPSMGYEQYF

d_call: -
v_call: TRBV19
cdr3_aa: CASRGLTSGELFF

d_call: -
v_call: TRBV20-1
cdr3_aa: CSAREGITGPLTDTQYF

d_call: -
v_call: TRBV15
cdr3_aa: CATSRVSKATQYF

d_call: -
v_call: TRBV7-6
cdr3_aa: CASSAYQETQYF

d_call: TRBD1
v_call: TRBV5-1
cdr3_aa: CASSPGTGATEAFF

d_call: -
v_call: TRBV4-1
cdr3_aa: CASSPRGSGPYEQYF